This T cell receptor (beta chain) was retrieved from a study of chemoradiotherapy in HPV16-positive cancers. Background on the study: Candidate HPV-specific clones and shared TCR motifs came from two HPV16-positive patients. Study-level points and caveats: HPV-responsive T-cell expansion during chemoradiotherapy was linked to improved recurrence-free survival in HPV16-positive patients.

Over chemoradiotherapy, repertoires were sampled more than once. For this clone: Its target is unknown.

Some clones are missing from TCRdb's copy, which holds only in-frame ones; the method was immunoSEQ multiplex PCR. The data contain about 33,000 clones, around 87% of them singletons. This TCR was sampled from a human donor with HPV-associated anogenital cancer. The source was blood, collected from a patient who underwent chemoradiotherapy.

The CDR3 DNA is TGTGCCAGCAGACCCACCGGGACAGGGGGGGAAAAACTGTTTTTT. Translating it yields CASRPTGTGGEKLFF. V and J are TRBV27 and TRBJ1-4, with TRBD1 identical over 11 bases. The CDR3 has 15 residues. Germline trimming cut 6 bases from V and 8 bases from J; bases unmatched to any gene: 8. Germline V gives CDR1 MNHEY, CDR2 SMNVEV (reference sequence).